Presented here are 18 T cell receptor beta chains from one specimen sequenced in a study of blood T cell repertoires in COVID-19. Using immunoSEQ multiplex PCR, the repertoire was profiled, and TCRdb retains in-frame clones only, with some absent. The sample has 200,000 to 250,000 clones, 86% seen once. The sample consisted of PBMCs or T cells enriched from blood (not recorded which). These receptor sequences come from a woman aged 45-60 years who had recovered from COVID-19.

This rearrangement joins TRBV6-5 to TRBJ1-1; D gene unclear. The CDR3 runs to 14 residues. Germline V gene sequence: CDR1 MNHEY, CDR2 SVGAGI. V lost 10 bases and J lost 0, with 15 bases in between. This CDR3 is CATFSWRMNTEAFF. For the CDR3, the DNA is TGTGCCACCTTTTCGTGGAGGATGAACACTGAAGCTTTCTTT.

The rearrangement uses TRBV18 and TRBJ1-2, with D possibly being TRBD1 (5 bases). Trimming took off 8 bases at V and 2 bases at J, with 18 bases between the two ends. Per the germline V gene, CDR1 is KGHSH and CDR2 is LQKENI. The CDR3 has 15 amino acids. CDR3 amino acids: CASRTLRDINYGYTF. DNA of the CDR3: TGTGCCAGCCGGACATTAAGAGATATAAACTATGGCTACACCTTC. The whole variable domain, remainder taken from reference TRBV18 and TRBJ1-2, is NAGVMQNPRHLVRRRGQEARLRCSPMKGHSHVYWYRQLPEEGLKFMVYLQKENIIDESGMPKERFSAEFPKEGPSILRIQQVVRGDSAAYFCASRTLRDINYGYTFGSGTRLTVV.

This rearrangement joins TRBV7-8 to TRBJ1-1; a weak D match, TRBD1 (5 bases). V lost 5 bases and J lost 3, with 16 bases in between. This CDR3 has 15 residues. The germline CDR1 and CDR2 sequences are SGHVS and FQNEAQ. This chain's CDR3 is CASSASGTGYTEAFF. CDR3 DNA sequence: TGTGCCAGCAGCGCCTCAGGGACTGGGTACACTGAAGCTTTCTTT.

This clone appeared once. The CDR3, as DNA: TGTGCCAGCAGCGTAGAACGGTGGACCGGGGAGCTGTTTTTT. Translating it yields CASSVERWTGELFF. The chain couples TRBV9 to TRBJ2-2; D is unresolved. V was pared by 0 bases and J by 5 bases, with 8 bases between. The germline CDR1 and CDR2 sequences are SGDLS and YYNGEE. The CDR3 consists of 14 residues.

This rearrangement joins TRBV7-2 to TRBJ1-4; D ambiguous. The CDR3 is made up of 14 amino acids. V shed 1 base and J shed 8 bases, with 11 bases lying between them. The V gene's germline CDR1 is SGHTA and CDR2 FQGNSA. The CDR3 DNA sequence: TGTGCCAGCAGCTTAGTCGCAGGAGGGGAAAAACTGTTTTTT. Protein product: CASSLVAGGEKLFF.

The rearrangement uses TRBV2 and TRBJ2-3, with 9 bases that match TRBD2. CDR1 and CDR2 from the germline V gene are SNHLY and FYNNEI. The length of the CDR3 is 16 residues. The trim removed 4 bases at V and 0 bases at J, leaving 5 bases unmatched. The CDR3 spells CASSVLAGASTDTQYF. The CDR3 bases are TGTGCCAGCAGTGTCTTAGCGGGGGCTAGCACAGATACGCAGTATTTT.

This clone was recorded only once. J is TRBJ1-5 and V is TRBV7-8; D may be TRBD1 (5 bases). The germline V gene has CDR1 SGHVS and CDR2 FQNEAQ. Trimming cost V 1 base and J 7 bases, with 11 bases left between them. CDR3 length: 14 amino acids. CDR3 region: CASSLVGVWQPQHF. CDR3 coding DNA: TGTGCCAGCAGCTTAGTAGGGGTTTGGCAGCCCCAGCATTTT.

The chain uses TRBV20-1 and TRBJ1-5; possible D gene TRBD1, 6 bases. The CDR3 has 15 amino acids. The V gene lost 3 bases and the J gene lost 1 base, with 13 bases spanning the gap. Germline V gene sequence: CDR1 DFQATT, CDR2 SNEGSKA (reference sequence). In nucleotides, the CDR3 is TGCAGTGCTAGTGAATACAGGGAGAGCAATCAGCCCCAGCATTTT. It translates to CSASEYRESNQPQHF.

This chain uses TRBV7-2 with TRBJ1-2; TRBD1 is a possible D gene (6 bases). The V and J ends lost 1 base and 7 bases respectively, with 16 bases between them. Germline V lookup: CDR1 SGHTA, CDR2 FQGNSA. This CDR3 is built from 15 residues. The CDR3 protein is CASSLGLTAGVGYTF. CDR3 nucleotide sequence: TGTGCCAGCAGCTTAGGACTCACGGCAGGGGTTGGCTACACCTTC.

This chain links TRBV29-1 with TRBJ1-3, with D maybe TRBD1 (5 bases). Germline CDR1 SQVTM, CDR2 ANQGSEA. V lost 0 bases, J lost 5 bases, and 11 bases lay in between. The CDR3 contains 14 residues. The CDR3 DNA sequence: TGCAGCGTTGAAGATATGGCAGGGAGAAACACCATATATTTT. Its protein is CSVEDMAGRNTIYF.

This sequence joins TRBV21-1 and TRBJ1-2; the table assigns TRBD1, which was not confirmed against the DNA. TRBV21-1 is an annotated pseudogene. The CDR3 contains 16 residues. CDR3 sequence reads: CASCSANATGTYGYTF. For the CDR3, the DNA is TGTGCCAGCTGCAGCGCCAACGCGACAGGGACCTATGGCTACACCTTC.

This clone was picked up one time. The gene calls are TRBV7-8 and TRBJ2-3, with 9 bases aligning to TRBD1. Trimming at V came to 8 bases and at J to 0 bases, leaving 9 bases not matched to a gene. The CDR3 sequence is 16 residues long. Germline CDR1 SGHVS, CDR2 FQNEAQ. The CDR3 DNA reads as TGTGCCAGCCGGAAGGACAGGGGCGCTAGCACAGATACGCAGTATTTT. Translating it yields CASRKDRGASTDTQYF.

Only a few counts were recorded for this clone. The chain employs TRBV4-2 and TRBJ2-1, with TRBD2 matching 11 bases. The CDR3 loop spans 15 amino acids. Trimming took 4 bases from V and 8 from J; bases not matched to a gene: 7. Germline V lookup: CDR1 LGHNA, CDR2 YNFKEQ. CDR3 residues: CASSPLAGVIHEQFF. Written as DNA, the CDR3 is TGTGCCAGCAGCCCACTAGCGGGAGTGATCCATGAGCAGTTCTTC.

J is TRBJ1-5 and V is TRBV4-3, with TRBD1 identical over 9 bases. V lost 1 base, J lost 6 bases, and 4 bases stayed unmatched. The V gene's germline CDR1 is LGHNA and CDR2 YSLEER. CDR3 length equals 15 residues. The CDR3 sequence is CASSQGTGASQPQHF. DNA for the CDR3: TGCGCCAGCAGCCAAGGGACAGGGGCAAGTCAGCCCCAGCATTTT.

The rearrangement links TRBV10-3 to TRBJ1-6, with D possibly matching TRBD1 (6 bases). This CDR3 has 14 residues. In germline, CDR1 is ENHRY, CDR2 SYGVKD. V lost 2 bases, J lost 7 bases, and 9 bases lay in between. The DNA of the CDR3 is TGTGCCATCAGTGAGGGACAGAGGAATTCACCCCTCCACTTT. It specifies CAISEGQRNSPLHF.

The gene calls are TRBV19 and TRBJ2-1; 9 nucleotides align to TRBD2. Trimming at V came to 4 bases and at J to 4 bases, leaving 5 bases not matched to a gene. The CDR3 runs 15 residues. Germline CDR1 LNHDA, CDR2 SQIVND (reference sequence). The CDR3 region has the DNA TGTGCCAGTAGTAAGGGACTAGCTCAATACAATGAGCAGTTCTTC. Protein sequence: CASSKGLAQYNEQFF.

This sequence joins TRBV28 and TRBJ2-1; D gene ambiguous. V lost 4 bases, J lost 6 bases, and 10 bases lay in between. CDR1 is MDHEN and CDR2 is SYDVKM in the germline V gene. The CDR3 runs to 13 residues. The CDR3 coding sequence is TGTGCCAGCAGTTCTGGAATAGCCAATGAGCAGTTCTTC. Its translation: CASSSGIANEQFF. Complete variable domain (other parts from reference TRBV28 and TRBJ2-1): DVKVTQSSRYLVKRTGEKVFLECVQDMDHENMFWYRQDPGLGLRLIYFSYDVKMKEKGDIPEGYSVSREKKERFSLILESASTNQTSMYLCASSSGIANEQFFGPGTRLTVL.

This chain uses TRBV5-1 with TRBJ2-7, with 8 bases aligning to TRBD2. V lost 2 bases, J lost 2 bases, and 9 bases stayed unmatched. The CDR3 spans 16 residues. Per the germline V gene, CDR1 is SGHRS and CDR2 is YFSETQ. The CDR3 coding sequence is TGCGCCAGCAGCTTTGGATCCAGCGGGAGCCCCTACGAGCAGTACTTC. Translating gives CASSFGSSGSPYEQYF.